This T cell receptor (beta chain) was sequenced for a study of blood T cell repertoires in COVID-19. Study background: Acute and convalescent COVID-19 specimens originated in the United States, Italy and Spain. Sources were T cells, B-cell-depleted T cells, or PBMCs; the material itself was cDNA or gDNA.

Methods used by the authors: Estimates of nucleated cell counts were drawn from the amplification of reference gene primers. Measured with immunoSEQ multiplex PCR; TCRdb has only the in-frame clones, and not every one. V, J and clone size are those of that table, while D and trimming were read from the DNA. The sample has 40,000 to 50,000 clones; 70% to 90% are singletons. V shed 3 bases and J shed 2 bases, with 8 bases lying between them. In germline, CDR1 is SGHRS, CDR2 YFSETQ. The CDR3 is made up of 13 amino acids. Sequenced sample: peripheral blood. This TCR was recovered from a man between 40 and 49 years old with active COVID-19. This chain uses TRBV5-1 with TRBJ2-5; D is possibly TRBD2 (5 bases). CDR3 sequence reads: CASSSLGQETQYF. The CDR3 region has the DNA TGCGCCAGCAGCTCACTAGGACAAGAGACCCAGTACTTC.